This T cell receptor (beta chain) was sequenced during a study of identical twins. Germline-derived CDR1 and CDR2 are SGHTA and FQGNSA. The CDR3 extends over 14 amino acids. V lost 5 bases and J 10 bases, leaving 18 bases between the germline ends. A universal primer site was incorporated via template switching, and the cDNA contained unique molecular identifiers. TCRdb called the 5' RACE reads again in MiXCR, with one record for every CDR3 protein. The sample lists about 660,000 distinct CDR3 sequences; around 8.3% were seen once. The study, taken as a whole, reports: Alpha sequences out of frame and shared by twins had excess low generation probability. Zero-insertion analyses were open to partial confounding by invariant MAIT and iNKT cells.

This clonotype has only a few counts. What it recognizes is unknown. This sample also belongs to another study, concerning yellow fever vaccine responses in identical twins.

The sample comprised PBMCs. The chain couples TRBV7-2 to TRBJ2-1; D is perhaps TRBD1 or TRBD2 (6 bases each). This clonotype was obtained from a woman aged 18-29 years in good health. The CDR3 DNA follows: TGTGCCAGCAGCGAACAGACTAGGGGGACGGAGCAGTTCTTC. It specifies CASSEQTRGTEQFF.